This TCR beta chain emerged from a study of early T cells in non-severe SARS-CoV-2 infection. This clonotype was seen a handful of times. This CDR3 has 13 residues. Trimming shortened V by 1 base and J by 1 base, and 5 bases separated the two germline ends. Per germline, CDR1 GTSNPN and CDR2 SVGIG (reference sequence). Using its own MiXCR run on the 5' RACE reads, TCRdb lists one record per CDR3 protein. The sample holds 65,000 to 80,000 distinct CDR3 sequences, roughly 13% seen once. Sequencing was performed on whole blood. This chain uses TRBV30 with TRBJ1-5; no definite D call. This receptor was taken from an adult who was a healthcare worker with PCR-confirmed SARS-CoV-2 infection or an uninfected control (not recorded which). CDR3 bases: TGTGCCTGGAGTGAACTGAGCAATCAGCCCCAGCATTTT. It codes for CAWSELSNQPQHF.